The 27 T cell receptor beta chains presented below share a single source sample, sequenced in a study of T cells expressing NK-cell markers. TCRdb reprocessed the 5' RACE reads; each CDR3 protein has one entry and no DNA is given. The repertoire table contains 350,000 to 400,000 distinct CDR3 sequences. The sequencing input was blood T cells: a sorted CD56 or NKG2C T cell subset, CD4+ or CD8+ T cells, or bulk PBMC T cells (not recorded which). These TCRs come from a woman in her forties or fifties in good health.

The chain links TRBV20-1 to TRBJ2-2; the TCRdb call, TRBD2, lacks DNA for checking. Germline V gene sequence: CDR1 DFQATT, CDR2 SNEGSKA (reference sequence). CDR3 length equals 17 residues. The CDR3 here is CSARDEGSSWNTGELFF.

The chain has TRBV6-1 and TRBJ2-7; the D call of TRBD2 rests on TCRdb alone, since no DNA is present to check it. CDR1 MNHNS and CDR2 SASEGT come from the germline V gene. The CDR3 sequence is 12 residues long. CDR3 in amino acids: CASKRVEGEQYF.

CDR3: CAGGREEKLFF. This chain joins TRBV30 and TRBJ1-4. CDR1 and CDR2 from the germline V gene are GTSNPN and SVGIG (reference sequence). This CDR3 contains 11 residues.

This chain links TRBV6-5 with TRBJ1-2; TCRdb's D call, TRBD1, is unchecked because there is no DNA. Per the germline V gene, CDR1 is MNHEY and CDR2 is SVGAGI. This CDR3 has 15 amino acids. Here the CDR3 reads CASSRRGQGSYGYTF.

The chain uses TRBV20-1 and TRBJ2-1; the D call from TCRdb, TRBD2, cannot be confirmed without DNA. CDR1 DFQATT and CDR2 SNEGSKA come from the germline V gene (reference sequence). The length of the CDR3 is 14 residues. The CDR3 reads CSAETSGNYNEQFF.

Here the CDR3 reads CASSQIWNEQFF. This rearrangement joins TRBV3-1 to TRBJ2-1. The CDR3 spans 12 residues. From germline, CDR1 is LGHDT and CDR2 YNNKEL (reference sequence).

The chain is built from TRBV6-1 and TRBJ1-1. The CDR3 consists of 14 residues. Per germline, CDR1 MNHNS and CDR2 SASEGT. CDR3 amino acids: CASSAAVMNTEAFF.

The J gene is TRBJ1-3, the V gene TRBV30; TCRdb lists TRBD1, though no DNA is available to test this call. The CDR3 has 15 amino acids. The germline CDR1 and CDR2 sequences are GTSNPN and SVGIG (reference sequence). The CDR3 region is CAWGRDSSSGNTIYF.

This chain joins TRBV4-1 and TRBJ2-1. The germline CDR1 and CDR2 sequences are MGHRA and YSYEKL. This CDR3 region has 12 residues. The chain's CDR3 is CASSHAGNEQFF.

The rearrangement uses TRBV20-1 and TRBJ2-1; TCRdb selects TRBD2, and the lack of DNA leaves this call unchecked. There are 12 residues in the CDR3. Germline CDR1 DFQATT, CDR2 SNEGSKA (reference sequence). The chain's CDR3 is CSAIPTSGLQFF.

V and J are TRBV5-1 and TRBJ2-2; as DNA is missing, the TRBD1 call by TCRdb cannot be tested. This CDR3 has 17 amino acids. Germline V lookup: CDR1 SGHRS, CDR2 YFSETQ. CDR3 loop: CASSLASRGPNTGELFF.

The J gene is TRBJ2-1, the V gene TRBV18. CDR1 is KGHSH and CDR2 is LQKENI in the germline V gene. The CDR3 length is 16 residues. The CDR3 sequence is CASSPLAGQSYNEQFF. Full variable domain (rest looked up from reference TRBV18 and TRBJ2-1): NAGVMQNPRHLVRRRGQEARLRCSPMKGHSHVYWYRQLPEEGLKFMVYLQKENIIDESGMPKERFSAEFPKEGPSILRIQQVVRGDSAAYFCASSPLAGQSYNEQFFGPGTRLTVL.

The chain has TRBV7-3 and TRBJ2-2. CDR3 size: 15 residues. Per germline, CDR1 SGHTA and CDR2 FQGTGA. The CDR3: CASSTDGSGVGELFF.

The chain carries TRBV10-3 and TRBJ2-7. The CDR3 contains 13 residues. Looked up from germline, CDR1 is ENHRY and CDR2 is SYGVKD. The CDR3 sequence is CAISQGDSYEQYF.

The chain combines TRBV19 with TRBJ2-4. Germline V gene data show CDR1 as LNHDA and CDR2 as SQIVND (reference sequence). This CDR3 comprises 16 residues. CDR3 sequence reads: CASSMEQTLAKNIQYF.

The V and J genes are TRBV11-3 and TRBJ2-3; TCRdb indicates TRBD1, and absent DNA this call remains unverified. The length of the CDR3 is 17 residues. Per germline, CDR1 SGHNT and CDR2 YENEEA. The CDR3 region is CASSSRSGQVSTDTQYF.

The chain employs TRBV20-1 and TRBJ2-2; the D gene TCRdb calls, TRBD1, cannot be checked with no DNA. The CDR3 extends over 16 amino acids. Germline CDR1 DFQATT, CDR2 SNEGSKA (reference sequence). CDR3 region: CSARTRTGRRGGELFF.

The CDR3 region is CASSRGGAIRTGELFF. The chain uses TRBV27 and TRBJ2-2; without DNA, the TCRdb call of TRBD1 cannot be checked. The CDR3 runs to 16 residues. In germline, CDR1 is MNHEY, CDR2 SMNVEV (reference sequence).

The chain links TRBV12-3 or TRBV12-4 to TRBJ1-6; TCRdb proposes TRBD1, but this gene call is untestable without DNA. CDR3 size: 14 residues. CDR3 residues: CASSFQGGELPLHF.

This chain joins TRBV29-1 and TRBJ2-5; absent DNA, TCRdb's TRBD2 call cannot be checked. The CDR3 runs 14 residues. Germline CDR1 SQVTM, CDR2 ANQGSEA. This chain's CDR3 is CSALTAGREETQYF.

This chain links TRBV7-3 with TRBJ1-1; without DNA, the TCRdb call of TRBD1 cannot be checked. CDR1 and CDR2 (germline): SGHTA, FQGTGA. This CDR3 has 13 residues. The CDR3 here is CASSLTQGTEAFF.

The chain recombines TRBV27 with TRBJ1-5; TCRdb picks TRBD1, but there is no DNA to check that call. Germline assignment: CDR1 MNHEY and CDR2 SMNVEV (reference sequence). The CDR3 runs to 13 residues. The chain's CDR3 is CASRASGGQPQHF.

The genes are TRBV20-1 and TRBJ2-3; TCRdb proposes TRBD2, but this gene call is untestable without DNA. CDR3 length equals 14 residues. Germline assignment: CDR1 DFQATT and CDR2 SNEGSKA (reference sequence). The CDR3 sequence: CSASRVANTDTQYF.

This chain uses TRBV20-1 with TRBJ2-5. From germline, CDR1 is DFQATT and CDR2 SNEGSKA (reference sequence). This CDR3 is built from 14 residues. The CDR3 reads CSARENGVQKTQYF.

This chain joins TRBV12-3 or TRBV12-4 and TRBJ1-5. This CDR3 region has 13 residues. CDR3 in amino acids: CASLKGQNQPQHF.

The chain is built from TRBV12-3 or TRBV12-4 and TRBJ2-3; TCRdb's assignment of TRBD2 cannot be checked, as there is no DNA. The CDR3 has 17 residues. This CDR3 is CASSFSGLAGPADTQYF.

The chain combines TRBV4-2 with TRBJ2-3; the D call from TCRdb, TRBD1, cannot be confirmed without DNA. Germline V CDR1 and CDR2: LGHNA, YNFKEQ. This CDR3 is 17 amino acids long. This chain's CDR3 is CASSQRSSGTGLDTQYF.